This is a list of T cell receptor beta chains from one sample in a study of CD8+ T cells in alopecia areata. This table comes from immunoSEQ multiplex PCR, and its TCRdb copy is limited to in-frame clones, with some not included. The sample shows approximately 150,000 clones, 80% to 90% of them seen only once. The sequencing used CD8+ T cells sorted from blood, collected at week 0. The receptors shown here come from a human donor with alopecia areata. Each CDR3 is given with its conserved first and last residue. Each record gives: clone size, D gene, V gene, J gene, CDR3 protein, CDR3 DNA. A D gene is named only where the DNA matches it firmly. Clone sizes are given selectively: once, few, many, or a class where the clone is expanded.

NA	TRBD2	TRBV14	TRBJ2-7	CASSQAAGGKRSYEQYF	TGTGCCAGCAGCCAAGCAGCGGGAGGGAAACGCTCCTACGAGCAGTACTTC
once	NA	TRBV7-9	TRBJ2-3	CASSLDYAPGDTQYF	TGTGCCAGCAGCTTAGACTACGCCCCCGGGGATACGCAGTATTTT
NA	NA	TRBV7-8	TRBJ2-1	CASSRILVVGEQFF	TGTGCCAGCAGCCGAATTCTAGTGGTAGGTGAGCAGTTCTTC
NA	TRBD1	TRBV2	TRBJ2-7	CASSELGTGGSYEQYF	TGTGCCAGCAGTGAACTGGGGACAGGTGGCTCCTACGAGCAGTACTTC
NA	TRBD1	TRBV11-2	TRBJ2-7	CASSPGGTGGYEQYF	TGTGCCAGCAGCCCGGGGGGGACAGGGGGCTACGAGCAGTACTTC
NA	TRBD1	TRBV6-4	TRBJ2-2	CASRVTQGDLVGELFF	TGTGCCAGCAGAGTCACTCAGGGGGATCTCGTCGGGGAGCTGTTTTTT
NA	NA	TRBV25-1	TRBJ1-2	CATLRVPYGYTF	TGTGCCACCCTTCGGGTTCCCTATGGCTACACCTTC
NA	NA	TRBV27	TRBJ2-3	CASSSSTAYTDTQYF	TGTGCCAGCAGTTCTAGCACAGCCTACACAGATACGCAGTATTTT
NA	TRBD2	TRBV29-1	TRBJ2-3	CSALLALTDTQYF	TGCAGCGCCCTACTAGCGCTCACAGATACGCAGTATTTT
NA	TRBD1	TRBV9	TRBJ1-1	CASMTGTENTEAFF	TGTGCCAGCATGACCGGGACAGAGAACACTGAAGCTTTCTTT
NA	NA	TRBV7-9	TRBJ2-4	CASSFLGGVAKNIQYF	TGTGCCAGCAGCTTTCTAGGAGGGGTAGCCAAAAACATTCAGTACTTC
NA	TRBD1	TRBV7-8	TRBJ2-7	CASSGPEGQVEQYF	TGTGCCAGCAGCGGACCTGAGGGACAGGTGGAGCAGTACTTC
NA	TRBD1	TRBV29-1	TRBJ2-7	CSVETGTAYEQYF	TGCAGCGTTGAAACCGGGACAGCGTACGAGCAGTACTTC
NA	NA	TRBV7-8	TRBJ1-2	CASSPTNRLQLPNYGYTF	TGTGCCAGCAGCCCAACCAACCGCCTCCAGCTTCCAAACTATGGCTACACCTTC
once	TRBD2	TRBV27	TRBJ2-1	CASSLIPSGRGDEQFF	TGTGCCAGCAGTTTAATCCCTAGCGGGAGAGGGGATGAGCAGTTCTTC
NA	TRBD2	TRBV9	TRBJ2-1	CASSRSGTSLNEQFF	TGTGCCAGCAGCCGTTCCGGGACTAGCCTCAATGAGCAGTTCTTC
NA	TRBD1	TRBV5-1	TRBJ2-1	CASSWGQGHDNEQFF	TGCGCCAGCAGCTGGGGACAGGGACACGACAATGAGCAGTTCTTC
NA	NA	TRBV4-1	TRBJ2-3	CASGAADTQYF	TGCGCCAGCGGGGCGGCAGATACGCAGTATTTT
once	NA	TRBV2	TRBJ2-6	CASTIGISGANVLTF	TGTGCCAGCACTATAGGAATCTCTGGGGCCAACGTCCTGACTTTC
once	TRBD2	TRBV7-6	TRBJ2-1	CASSLVGAGGSSSYNEQFF	TGTGCCAGCAGCTTAGTTGGAGCGGGGGGGTCTAGCTCCTACAATGAGCAGTTCTTC
NA	TRBD1	TRBV6-1	TRBJ2-1	CASSERGQGYTDEQFF	TGTGCCAGCAGTGAAAGGGGACAGGGGTATACAGATGAGCAGTTCTTC
NA	TRBD2	TRBV7-8	TRBJ2-7	CASRTSGGDYEQYF	TGTGCCAGCAGGACTAGCGGGGGGGACTACGAGCAGTACTTC
NA	NA	TRBV30	TRBJ2-2	CASQGFGGELFF	TGTGCCTCCCAGGGTTTCGGCGGGGAGCTGTTTTTT
NA	TRBD1	TRBV6-6	TRBJ1-3	CASSPWTGAGNTIYF	TGTGCCAGCAGTCCCTGGACAGGGGCTGGAAACACCATATATTTT
NA	NA	TRBV9	TRBJ2-1	CASSVFQHQGPYNEQFF	TGTGCCAGCAGCGTTTTCCAGCACCAAGGGCCCTACAATGAGCAGTTCTTC
NA	NA	TRBV5-6	TRBJ2-2	CASSLVVRDPTGELFF	TGTGCCAGCAGCTTGGTAGTCCGGGACCCCACCGGGGAGCTGTTTTTT
NA	NA	TRBV5-4	TRBJ2-7	CASSRDNYEQYF	TGTGCCAGCAGTCGAGACAATTACGAGCAGTACTTC
NA	NA	TRBV6-1	TRBJ2-4	CAAGSPWEDIQYF	TGTGCCGCCGGTTCCCCATGGGAGGACATTCAGTACTTC
NA	NA	TRBV29-1	TRBJ2-7	CSVEVPGPSSYEQYF	TGCAGCGTTGAAGTTCCAGGGCCCAGCTCCTACGAGCAGTACTTC
NA	TRBD1	TRBV19	TRBJ1-2	CASSISTGTGSRYGYTF	TGTGCCAGTAGTATATCCACCGGGACAGGGAGTAGATATGGCTACACCTTC
NA	NA	TRBV27	TRBJ2-7	CASSFGNEQYF	TGTGCCAGCAGTTTTGGAAACGAGCAGTACTTC
NA	NA	TRBV30	TRBJ2-3	CAWSAYPGADTQYF	TGTGCCTGGAGCGCTTACCCGGGGGCAGATACGCAGTATTTT
NA	NA	TRBV5-1	TRBJ1-1	CASSSLRETGNTEAFF	TGCGCCAGCAGCTCCCTTCGAGAGACAGGGAACACTGAAGCTTTCTTT
NA	NA	TRBV6-5	TRBJ2-7	CASSYSTPGPDEQYF	TGTGCCAGCAGTTACTCTACCCCGGGACCGGACGAGCAGTACTTC
NA	TRBD2	TRBV19	TRBJ2-3	CASSIPSREVWGTDTQYF	TGTGCCAGTAGTATACCATCGCGGGAGGTTTGGGGCACAGATACGCAGTATTTT
NA	NA	TRBV14	TRBJ1-4	CASSQDRSFYEKLFF	TGTGCCAGCAGCCAAGACCGGAGCTTTTATGAAAAACTGTTTTTT
NA	NA	TRBV11-2	TRBJ2-1	CASSFSNGRTREQFF	TGTGCCAGCAGCTTTAGTAACGGAAGGACCCGTGAGCAGTTCTTC
NA	TRBD1	TRBV29-1	TRBJ1-4	CSVEEDRMRRKLFF	TGCAGCGTTGAGGAGGACAGGATGAGGAGAAAACTGTTTTTT
NA	NA	TRBV7-8	TRBJ2-7	CASSFDTGISYEQYF	TGTGCCAGCAGCTTCGACACAGGAATTTCCTACGAGCAGTACTTC
NA	TRBD1	TRBV10-2	TRBJ2-7	CASRTGNSYEQYF	TGCGCCAGTCGGACAGGGAACTCCTACGAGCAGTACTTC
NA	TRBD2	TRBV7-9	TRBJ2-5	CASSQGLAGQETQYF	TGTGCCAGCAGCCAGGGACTAGCGGGTCAAGAGACCCAGTACTTC
NA	NA	TRBV7-2	TRBJ1-5	CASSLSRSNQPQHF	TGTGCCAGCAGCTTATCCAGAAGCAATCAGCCCCAGCATTTT
NA	TRBD1	TRBV2	TRBJ1-1	CASSELEQGIGTEAFF	TGTGCCAGCAGTGAATTGGAACAGGGGATCGGGACTGAAGCTTTCTTT